The subject of this entry is one TCR beta chain. Which antigen it targets is not known. No qualities accompany the bases; no much larger clone lies one base away. This sample is drawn from a study of T cell responses to AZD1222 COVID-19 vaccine (dated by TCRdb to about 2021). For the wider study: AZD1222 recipients whose second dose came at about 4 weeks and those whose second dose came at about 12 weeks were combined into one group, since spike-specific TCR depth and breadth did not differ between the two schedules. Trial participants were enrolled into age subgroups of 18-55, 56-69 and 70-plus years, which contained around 140, 26 and 57 TCR-sequenced participants, respectively. A total of just over 230 trial participants underwent TCR sequencing, of whom more than 200 had received two doses of AZD1222 and roughly 26 had received two doses of the MenACWY control vaccine.

The paper as a whole reports these results and caveats: Because no samples from the day 14 peak response were available, repertoires could be characterized only after the peak T cell response. Reportedly, almost half of the unique spike-specific TCRs recognized epitopes lying outside the regions that are mutated in the B.1.351 and B.1.1.7 variants. Conclusions about previously exposed vaccinees were limited because only six or seven AZD1222 recipients were SARS-CoV-2 seropositive at baseline. CD4 TCRs associated with the vaccine covered the entire spike protein, and the dominant responses were in regions 160-218 and 743-854. Participants were mostly white British and included more females than males, and it was suggested by the authors that clonal diversity may have been underestimated. A significant rise in spike-specific TCR breadth and depth was observed after two AZD1222 doses relative to day 0 and relative to MenACWY recipients. The 56-69-year group was small, and its depth increase did not reach significance, likely because of low power.

The CDR3 regions of human TCRbeta chains were analyzed by immunosequencing. The authors processed their data as follows. TCRs in the repertoires were matched against a reference library of SARS-CoV-2-specific TCRs that had been generated with the MIRA antigen-specificity platform. Breadth was defined as the fraction of unique TCRs that were SARS-CoV-2-associated, and depth was defined as the fraction of total T cells that were SARS-CoV-2-associated. Using the MIRA data, each spike-specific TCR was mapped to the spike region that the TCR reacts to and placed in a CD4 or CD8 class. Log10-transformed breadth and depth values were compared by one-way ANOVA with Sidak's multiple comparisons tests. Not all clones reach the TCRdb copy of this immuneACCESS table, which keeps in-frame sequences only. Checked studies attribute under half of the gap to unresolved V genes and leave the rest unexplained. V and J calls and clone size are copied from that table; D and trimming were computed from the DNA. For this sample there are about 96,000 clones; under 90% appear just once. The ten largest make up roughly 24% of the sample.

The time point label for this specimen denotes: baseline before first vaccination. Samples from vaccinated people were obtained from the UK trials COV001 and COV002, which included a single-blind randomized controlled phase 2/3 trial of AZD1222 (ChAdOx1 nCoV-19) in healthy adults. For TCRbeta chain sequencing, PBMC samples were collected from trial participants at day 0 and at day 28 after the second dose. The starting material was peripheral blood, obtained on day 0 of AZD1222 vaccination. This clonotype was obtained from an adult in good health.

The DNA sequence reads TGTGCCATCAGTGACTCGGGGGGGGGTCAGCCCCAGCATTTT. Its protein product is CAISDSGGGQPQHF. Recombination joined TRBV10-3 with TRBJ1-5; possibly the D gene is TRBD1, per 5 matching bases. The germline V gene provides CDR1 ENHRY and CDR2 SYGVKD. The junction shows trimming of 3 bases on V and 6 bases on J, plus 12 bases between the germline ends. The cysteine opens and the phenylalanine closes a CDR3 of 14 amino acids. CDR3 DNA is the only sequence kept; it has 42 bases, read in frame from the first base.